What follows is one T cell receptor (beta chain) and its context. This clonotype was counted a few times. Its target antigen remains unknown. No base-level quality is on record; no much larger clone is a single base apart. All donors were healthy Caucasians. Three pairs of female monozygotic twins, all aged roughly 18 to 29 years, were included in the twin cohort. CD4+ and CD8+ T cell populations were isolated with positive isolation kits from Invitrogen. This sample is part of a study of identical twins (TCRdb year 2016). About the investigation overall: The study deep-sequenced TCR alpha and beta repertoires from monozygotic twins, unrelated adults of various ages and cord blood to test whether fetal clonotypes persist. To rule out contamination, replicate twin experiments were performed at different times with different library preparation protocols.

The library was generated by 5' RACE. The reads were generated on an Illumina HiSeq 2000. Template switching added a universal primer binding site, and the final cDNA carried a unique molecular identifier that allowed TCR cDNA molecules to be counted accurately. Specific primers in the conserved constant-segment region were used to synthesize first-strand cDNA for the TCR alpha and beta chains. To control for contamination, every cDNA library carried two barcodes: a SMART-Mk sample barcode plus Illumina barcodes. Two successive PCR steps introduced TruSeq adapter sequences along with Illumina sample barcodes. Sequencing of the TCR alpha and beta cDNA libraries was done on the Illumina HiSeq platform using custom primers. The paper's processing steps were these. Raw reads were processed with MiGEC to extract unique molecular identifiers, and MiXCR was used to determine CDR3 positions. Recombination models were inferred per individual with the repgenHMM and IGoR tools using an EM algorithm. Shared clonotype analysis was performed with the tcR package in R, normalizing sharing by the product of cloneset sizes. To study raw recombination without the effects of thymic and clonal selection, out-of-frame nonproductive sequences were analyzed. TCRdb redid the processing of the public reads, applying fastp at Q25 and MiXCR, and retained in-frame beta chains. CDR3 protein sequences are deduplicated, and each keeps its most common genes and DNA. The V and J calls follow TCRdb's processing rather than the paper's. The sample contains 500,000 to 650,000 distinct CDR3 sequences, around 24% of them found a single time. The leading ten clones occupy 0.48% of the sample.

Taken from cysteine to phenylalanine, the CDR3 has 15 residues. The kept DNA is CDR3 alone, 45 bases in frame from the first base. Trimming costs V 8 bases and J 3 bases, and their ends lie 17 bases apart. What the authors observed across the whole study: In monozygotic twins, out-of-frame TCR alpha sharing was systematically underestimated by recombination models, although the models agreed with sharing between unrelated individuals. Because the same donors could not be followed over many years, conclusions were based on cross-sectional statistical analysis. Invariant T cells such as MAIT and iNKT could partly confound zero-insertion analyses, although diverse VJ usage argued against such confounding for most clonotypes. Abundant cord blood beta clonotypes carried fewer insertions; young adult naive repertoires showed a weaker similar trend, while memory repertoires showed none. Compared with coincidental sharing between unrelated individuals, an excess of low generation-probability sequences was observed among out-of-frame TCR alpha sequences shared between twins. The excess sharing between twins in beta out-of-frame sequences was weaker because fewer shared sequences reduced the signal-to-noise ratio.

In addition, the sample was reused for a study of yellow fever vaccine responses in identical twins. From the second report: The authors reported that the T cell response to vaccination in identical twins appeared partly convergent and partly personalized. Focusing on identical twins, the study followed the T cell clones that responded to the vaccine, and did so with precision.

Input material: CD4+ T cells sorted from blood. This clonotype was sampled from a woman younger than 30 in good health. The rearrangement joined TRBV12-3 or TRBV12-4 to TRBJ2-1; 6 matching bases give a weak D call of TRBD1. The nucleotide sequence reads TGTGCCAGCCAAGGGCGCTGGACAGTCTACAATGAGCAGTTCTTC. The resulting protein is CASQGRWTVYNEQFF.